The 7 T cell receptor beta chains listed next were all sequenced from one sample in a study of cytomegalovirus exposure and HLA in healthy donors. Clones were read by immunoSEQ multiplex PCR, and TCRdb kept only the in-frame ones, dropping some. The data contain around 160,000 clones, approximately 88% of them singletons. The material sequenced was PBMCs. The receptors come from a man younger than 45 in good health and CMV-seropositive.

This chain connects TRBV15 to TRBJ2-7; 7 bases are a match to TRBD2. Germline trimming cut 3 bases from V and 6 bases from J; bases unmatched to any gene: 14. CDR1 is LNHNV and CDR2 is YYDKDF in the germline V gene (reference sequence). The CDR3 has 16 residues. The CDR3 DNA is TGTGCCACCAGCAGTCCCTCAGCGGGAATGGGGCTCGAGCAGTACTTC. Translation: CATSSPSAGMGLEQYF.

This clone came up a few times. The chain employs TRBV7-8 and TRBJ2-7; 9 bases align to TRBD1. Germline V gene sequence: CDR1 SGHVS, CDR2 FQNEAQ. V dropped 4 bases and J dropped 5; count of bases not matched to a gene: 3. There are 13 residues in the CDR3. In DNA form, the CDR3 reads TGTGCCAGCAGCTGGGGACAGGGAGACGAGCAGTACTTC. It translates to CASSWGQGDEQYF.

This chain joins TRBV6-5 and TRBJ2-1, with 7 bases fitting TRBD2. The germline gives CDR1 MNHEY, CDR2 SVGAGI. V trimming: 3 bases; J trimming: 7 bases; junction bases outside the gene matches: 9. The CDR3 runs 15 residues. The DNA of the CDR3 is TGTGCCAGCAGTTATAGGTGGGGGGGGGATAATGAGCAGTTCTTC. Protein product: CASSYRWGGDNEQFF.

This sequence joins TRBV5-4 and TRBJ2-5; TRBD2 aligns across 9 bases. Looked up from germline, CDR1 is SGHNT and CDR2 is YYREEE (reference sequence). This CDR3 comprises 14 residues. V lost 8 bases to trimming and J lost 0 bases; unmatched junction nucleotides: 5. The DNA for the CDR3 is TGTGCCAGTCACCTAGCGGGAAACCAAGAGACCCAGTACTTC. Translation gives CASHLAGNQETQYF.

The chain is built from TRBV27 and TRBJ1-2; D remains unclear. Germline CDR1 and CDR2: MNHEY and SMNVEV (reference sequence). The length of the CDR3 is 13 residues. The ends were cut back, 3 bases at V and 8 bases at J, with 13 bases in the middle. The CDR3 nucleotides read TGTGCCAGCAGTTTTTCCGGGGTGCCGGGCTACACCTTC. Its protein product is CASSFSGVPGYTF.

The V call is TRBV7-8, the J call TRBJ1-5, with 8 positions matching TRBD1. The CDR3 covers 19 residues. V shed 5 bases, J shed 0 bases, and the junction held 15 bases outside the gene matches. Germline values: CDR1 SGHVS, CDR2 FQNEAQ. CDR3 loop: CASSTRQGRIPFSNQPQHF. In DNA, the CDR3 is TGTGCCAGCAGCACTAGACAGGGGCGGATCCCCTTTAGCAATCAGCCCCAGCATTTT.

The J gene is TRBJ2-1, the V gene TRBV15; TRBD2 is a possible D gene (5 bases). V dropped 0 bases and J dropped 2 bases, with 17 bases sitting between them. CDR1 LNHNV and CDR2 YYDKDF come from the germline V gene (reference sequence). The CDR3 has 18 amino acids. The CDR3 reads CATSRDAGWEHPYNEQFF. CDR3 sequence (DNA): TGTGCCACCAGCAGAGATGCTGGGTGGGAGCACCCCTACAATGAGCAGTTCTTC.